Presented here are 3 T cell receptor beta chains from one specimen sequenced in a study of PD-1 blockade in classical Hodgkin lymphoma. TCRdb keeps only in-frame clones here, not all; method: immunoSEQ multiplex PCR. The sample records some 150,000 clones, just under 80% being singletons. With no exception, relapse followed autologous stem cell transplantation in all patients, and brentuximab vedotin exposure varied. The material was peripheral blood mononuclear cells (PBMCs), obtained before the second cycle of nivolumab. The receptors here all came from a human donor with classical Hodgkin lymphoma.

This chain joins TRBV18 and TRBJ2-7, with TRBD1 matching over 7 bases. CDR1 KGHSH and CDR2 LQKENI come from the germline V gene. With V trimmed by 4 bases and J by 2 bases, 5 bases remained unmatched. This CDR3 is built from 14 residues. The chain's CDR3 is CASSLDRATYEQYF. CDR3 bases: TGTGCCAGCTCACTAGACAGGGCCACCTACGAGCAGTACTTC.

The gene calls are TRBV7-9 and TRBJ2-3; the D gene is possibly TRBD2 (7 bases). The CDR3 is 16 amino acids. Germline V gene sequence: CDR1 SEHNR, CDR2 FQNEAQ (reference sequence). V was cut by 2 bases and J by 2 bases, with 14 bases left in between. The CDR3, as DNA: TGTGCCAGCAGCTTACTTGGGGGGGCCCTCACAGATACGCAGTATTTT. The encoded protein is CASSLLGGALTDTQYF.

This chain connects TRBV11-2 to TRBJ2-3, with 11 bases fitting TRBD2. There are 16 residues in the CDR3. With V trimmed by 4 bases and J by 2 bases, 5 bases remained unmatched. Germline-derived CDR1 and CDR2 are SGHAT and FQNNGV. The CDR3 DNA sequence: TGTGCCAGCAGCTCTTTAGCGGGGGGGTTCACAGATACGCAGTATTTT. Protein sequence: CASSSLAGGFTDTQYF.